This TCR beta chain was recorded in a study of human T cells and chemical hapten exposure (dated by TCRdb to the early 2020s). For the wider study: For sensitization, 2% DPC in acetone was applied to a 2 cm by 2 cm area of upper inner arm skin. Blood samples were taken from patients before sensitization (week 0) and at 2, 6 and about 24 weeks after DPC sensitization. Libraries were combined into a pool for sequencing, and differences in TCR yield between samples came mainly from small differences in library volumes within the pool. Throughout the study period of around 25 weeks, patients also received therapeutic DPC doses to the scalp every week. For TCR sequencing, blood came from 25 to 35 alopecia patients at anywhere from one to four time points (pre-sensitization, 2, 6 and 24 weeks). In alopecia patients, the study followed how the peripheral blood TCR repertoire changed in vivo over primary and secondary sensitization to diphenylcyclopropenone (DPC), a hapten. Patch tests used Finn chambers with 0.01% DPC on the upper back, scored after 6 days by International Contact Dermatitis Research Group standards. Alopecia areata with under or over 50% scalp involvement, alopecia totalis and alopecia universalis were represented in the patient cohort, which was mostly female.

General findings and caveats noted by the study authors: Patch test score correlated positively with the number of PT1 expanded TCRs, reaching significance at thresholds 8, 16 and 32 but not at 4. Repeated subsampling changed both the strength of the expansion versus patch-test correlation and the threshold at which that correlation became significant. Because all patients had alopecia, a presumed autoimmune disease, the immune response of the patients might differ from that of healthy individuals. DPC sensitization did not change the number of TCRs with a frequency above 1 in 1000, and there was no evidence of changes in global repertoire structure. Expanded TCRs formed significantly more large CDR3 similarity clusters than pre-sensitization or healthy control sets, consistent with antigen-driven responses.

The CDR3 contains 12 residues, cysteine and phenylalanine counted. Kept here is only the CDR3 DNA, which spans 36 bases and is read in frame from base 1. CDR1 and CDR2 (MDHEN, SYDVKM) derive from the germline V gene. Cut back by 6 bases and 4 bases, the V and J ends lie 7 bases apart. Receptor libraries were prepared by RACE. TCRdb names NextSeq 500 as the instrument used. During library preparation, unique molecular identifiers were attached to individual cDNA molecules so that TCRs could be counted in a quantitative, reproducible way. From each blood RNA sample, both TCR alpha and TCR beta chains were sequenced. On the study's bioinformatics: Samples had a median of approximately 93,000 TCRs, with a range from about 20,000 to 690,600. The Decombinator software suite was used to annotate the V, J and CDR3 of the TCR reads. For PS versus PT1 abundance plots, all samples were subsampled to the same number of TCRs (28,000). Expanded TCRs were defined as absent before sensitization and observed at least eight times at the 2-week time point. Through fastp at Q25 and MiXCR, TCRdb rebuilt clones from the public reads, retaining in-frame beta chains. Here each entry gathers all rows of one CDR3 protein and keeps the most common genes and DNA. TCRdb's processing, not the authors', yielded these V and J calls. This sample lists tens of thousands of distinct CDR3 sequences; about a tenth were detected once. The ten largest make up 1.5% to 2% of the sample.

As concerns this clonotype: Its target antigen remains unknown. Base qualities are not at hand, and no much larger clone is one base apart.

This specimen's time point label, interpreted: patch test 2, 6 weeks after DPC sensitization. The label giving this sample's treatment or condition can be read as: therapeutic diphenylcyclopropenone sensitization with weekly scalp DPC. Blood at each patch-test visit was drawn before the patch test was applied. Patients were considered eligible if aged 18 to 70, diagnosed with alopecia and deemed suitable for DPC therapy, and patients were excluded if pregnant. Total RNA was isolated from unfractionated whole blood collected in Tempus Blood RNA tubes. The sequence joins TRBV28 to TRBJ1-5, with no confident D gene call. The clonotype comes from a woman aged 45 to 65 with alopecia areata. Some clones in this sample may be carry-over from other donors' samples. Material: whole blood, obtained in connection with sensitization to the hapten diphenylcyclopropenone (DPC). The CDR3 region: CASSSRNQPQHF. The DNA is TGTGCCAGCAGCTCGAGAAATCAGCCCCAGCATTTT.